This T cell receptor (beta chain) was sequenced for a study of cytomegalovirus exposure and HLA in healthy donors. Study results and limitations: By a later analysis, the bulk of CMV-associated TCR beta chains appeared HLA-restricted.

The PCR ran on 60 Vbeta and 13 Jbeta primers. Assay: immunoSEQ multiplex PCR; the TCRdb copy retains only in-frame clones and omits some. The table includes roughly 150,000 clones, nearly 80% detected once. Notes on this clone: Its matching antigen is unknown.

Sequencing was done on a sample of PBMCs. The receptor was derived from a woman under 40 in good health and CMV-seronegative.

The CDR3 DNA is TGTGCCAGCAGTGGCGACGGGGATCAGCCCCAGCATTTT. This codes for CASSGDGDQPQHF. The chain combines TRBV6-1 with TRBJ1-5; D remains unclear. Deletions cut 4 bases from V and 5 bases from J, with 9 bases between. The CDR3 consists of 13 residues. Germline V gives CDR1 MNHNS, CDR2 SASEGT.